These 5 T cell receptor beta chains were sequenced from one sample in a study of regulatory T cells in long-lasting Graves disease. Time point described: persistent/refractory GD, antithyroid drugs over 5 years with positive TRAb. From RNA extracted from PBMCs, the TCR library was made. Library construction for TCR beta used iRepertoire HTBI primers and Arm-PCR of CDR3 regions. TCRdb reprocessed the multiplex PCR reads with MiXCR, giving one entry per CDR3 protein. The sample lists about 470,000 distinct CDR3 sequences; 20% were seen once. The material sequenced was peripheral blood mononuclear cells (PBMCs), taken when the disease was refractory, from a patient treated with antithyroid drugs. The receptors originated from a female donor with Graves disease.

This clonotype has ten or more counts. The rearrangement joins TRBV12-3 or TRBV12-4 to TRBJ1-2; no clear D. The CDR3 is 17 residues long. V lost 3 bases, J lost 2 bases, and 19 bases lay in between. In nucleotides, the CDR3 is TGTGCCAGCAGTTTTTCTCTGTGGGCAAGATACAACTATGGCTACACCTTC. Translated: CASSFSLWARYNYGYTF.

The chain has TRBV5-6 and TRBJ2-1, with D tentatively TRBD2 (6 bases). V gave up 5 bases and J gave up 10 bases, with 31 bases separating them. Germline CDR1 is SGHDT and CDR2 is YYEEEE. The CDR3 is 18 residues long. The CDR3 sequence is CASSEVAAATRTFEEQFF. CDR3 coding DNA: TGTGCCAGCAGTGAGGTAGCGGCCGCAACAAGAACCTTCGAGGAGCAGTTCTTC.

This clonotype was counted between two and nine times. The chain links TRBV4-2 to TRBJ1-5, with D unresolved. The germline V gene encodes CDR1 LGHNA and CDR2 YNFKEQ. This CDR3 spans 17 amino acids. Deletions cut 0 bases from V and 0 bases from J, with 12 bases between. The CDR3 DNA follows: TGTGCCAGCAGCCAAGATGGTCAGGACTATAGCAATCAGCCCCAGCATTTT. Protein: CASSQDGQDYSNQPQHF.

This clonotype has a single count. Lacking the conserved final phenylalanine or tryptophan, this CDR3 likely reflects a read error. The chain joins TRBV6-2 or TRBV6-3 to TRBJ2-7; D is possibly TRBD2 (5 bases). The CDR3 is 16 amino acids. V was cut by 6 bases and J by 0 bases, with 18 bases left in between. Germline loops: CDR1 MNHEY, CDR2 SVGEGT. Here the CDR3 reads CASSQDRLAASYEQYY. The CDR3 nucleotides read TGTGCCAGCAGCCAAGATCGTCTAGCTGCCTCCTACGAGCAGTACTAC.

A word on this clonotype: Without the conserved terminal phenylalanine or tryptophan, this CDR3 likely stems from a read error. This chain uses TRBV5-1 with TRBJ2-2; D is ambiguous. Germline CDR1 and CDR2: SGHRS and YFSETQ. CDR3 length: 14 residues. Between the trimmed V and J ends, which lost 0 bases and 6 bases, there was a span of 9 bases. CDR3 region: CASSLDPVSGELFS. CDR3 coding DNA: TGCGCCAGCAGCTTGGATCCGGTGTCCGGGGAGCTGTTTTCT.